Below are 15 T cell receptor beta chains sequenced from a single sample in a study of blood T cell repertoires in COVID-19. Produced via immunoSEQ multiplex PCR; TCRdb's table is partial and in-frame only. The sample includes roughly 70,000 clones, 65% to 85% of them seen just once. The sample comprised peripheral blood. Receptors were obtained from an older woman with acute or convalescent COVID-19.

Only one count was recorded for this clone. The J gene is TRBJ1-4, the V gene TRBV5-6; unclear D gene. Germline CDR1 reads SGHDT; CDR2 reads YYEEEE. CDR3 length: 15 amino acids. V was clipped by 0 bases and J by 4 bases, with 10 bases between them. The CDR3 coding sequence is TGTGCCAGCAGCTTGGCCCCCGGGAGTAATGAAAAACTGTTTTTT. Amino acid sequence: CASSLAPGSNEKLFF.

The V gene is TRBV27, the J gene TRBJ1-2; 10 positions agree with TRBD1. The length of the CDR3 is 15 residues. V lost 4 bases, J lost 7 bases, and 9 bases stayed unmatched. The germline CDR1 and CDR2 sequences are MNHEY and SMNVEV (reference sequence). CDR3 loop: CASSSPGQGISGYTF. CDR3 in DNA: TGTGCCAGCAGTTCACCGGGACAGGGGATATCTGGCTACACCTTC.

The V gene is TRBV4-1, the J gene TRBJ1-1; 7 bases are a match to TRBD1. This CDR3 has 17 residues. Germline V gene data show CDR1 as MGHRA and CDR2 as YSYEKL. V gave up 2 bases and J gave up 4 bases; unmatched junction bases: 13. DNA of the CDR3: TGCGCCAGCAGCCAAACCGGGTCGACAGGGTGGGGCACTGAAGCTTTCTTT. It specifies CASSQTGSTGWGTEAFF.

At least ten counts were recorded for this clone. CDR3 sequence (DNA): TGTGCCAGCAGTGGGGACGGACAGCCAAATCAGCCCCAGCATTTT. It yields the protein CASSGDGQPNQPQHF. V gene TRBV25-1 combines with J gene TRBJ1-5, with a weak D call TRBD1 (6 bases). Trimming cost V 4 bases and J 4 bases, with 14 bases left between them. The CDR3 totals 15 residues. CDR1 is MGHDK and CDR2 is SYGVNS in the germline V gene.

The chain joins TRBV6-6 to TRBJ2-7; D gene ambiguous. Germline V CDR1 and CDR2: MNHNY, SVGAGI (reference sequence). The CDR3 has 12 amino acids. Trimming stripped 9 bases from V and 0 bases from J, with 9 bases between. CDR3 region: CARDLSSYEQYF. The CDR3 nucleotides read TGTGCCAGAGACTTGAGCTCCTACGAGCAGTACTTC.

The gene calls are TRBV2 and TRBJ2-2; 10 nucleotides align to TRBD1. J gave up 4 bases and V 8 bases, and 10 bases lay outside the gene matches. Germline V lookup: CDR1 SNHLY, CDR2 FYNNEI. This CDR3 is built from 16 residues. The CDR3 coding sequence is TGTGCCAGCCGGGGACAGGGGCTTTCGGGCACCGGGGAGCTGTTTTTT. This translates into CASRGQGLSGTGELFF. The full variable domain, completed using reference TRBV2 and TRBJ2-2, is EPEVTQTPSHQVTQMGQEVILRCVPISNHLYFYWYRQILGQKVEFLVSFYNNEISEKSEIFDDQFSVERPDGSNFTLKIRSTKLEDSAMYFCASRGQGLSGTGELFFGEGSRLTVL.

This chain links TRBV2 with TRBJ1-1; TRBD1 agrees at 8 bases. CDR1 and CDR2 from the germline V gene are SNHLY and FYNNEI. This CDR3 comprises 16 residues. J lost 1 base, V lost 4 bases, and 8 bases had no gene match. The CDR3 DNA is TGTGCCAGCAGTGCACCTTCGACAGGGGCGAACACTGAAGCTTTCTTT. This encodes CASSAPSTGANTEAFF.

The DNA of the CDR3 is TGTGCCAGCAGCTTAGCGCGGGGGAGAACCTCAGAAGCTTTCTTT. Its translation: CASSLARGRTSEAFF. The chain uses TRBV7-9 and TRBJ1-1; weak D call: TRBD1 (5 bases). Trimming took off 0 bases at V and 8 bases at J, with 16 bases between the two ends. Germline loops: CDR1 SEHNR, CDR2 FQNEAQ (reference sequence). CDR3 length equals 15 residues.

V usage is TRBV30 and J usage is TRBJ1-1; unclear D gene. Germline V gene sequence: CDR1 GTSNPN, CDR2 SVGIG (reference sequence). Trimming removed 4 bases at V and 6 bases at J, with 15 bases between. CDR3 length equals 13 residues. CDR3 DNA: TGTGCCTGGACAGTCCATTATTACGCTGAAGCTTTCTTT. It specifies CAWTVHYYAEAFF.

This chain links TRBV2 with TRBJ2-3; 9 bases match TRBD2. The CDR3 has 15 residues. Germline V lookup: CDR1 SNHLY, CDR2 FYNNEI. V trimming: 4 bases; J trimming: 4 bases; junction bases outside the gene matches: 6. As DNA, the CDR3 is TGTGCCAGCAGTGGCGGGAGGGCCGTAGCAGATACGCAGTATTTT. Translation: CASSGGRAVADTQYF. The whole variable domain, remainder taken from reference TRBV2 and TRBJ2-3, is EPEVTQTPSHQVTQMGQEVILRCVPISNHLYFYWYRQILGQKVEFLVSFYNNEISEKSEIFDDQFSVERPDGSNFTLKIRSTKLEDSAMYFCASSGGRAVADTQYFGPGTRLTVL.

The rearrangement links TRBV4-1 to TRBJ1-2; D possibly corresponds to TRBD1 (5 bases). CDR1 is MGHRA and CDR2 is YSYEKL in the germline V gene. This CDR3 spans 16 amino acids. V was shortened by 1 base and J by 0 bases, with 12 bases between the two germline ends. The CDR3 bases are TGCGCCAGCAGCCAAGCGCCGACAGATACTAACTATGGCTACACCTTC. Translating gives CASSQAPTDTNYGYTF.

Only a few counts were recorded for this clone. J is TRBJ2-3 and V is TRBV10-3; 8 nucleotides align to TRBD2. The CDR3 sequence is 23 residues long. Looked up from germline, CDR1 is ENHRY and CDR2 is SYGVKD. V dropped 1 base and J dropped 0; count of bases not matched to a gene: 24. The CDR3 bases are TGTGCCATCAGTGAGTGGGGTTCGCGGGGGGCCCCAAGTATAACCACTAGCACAGATACGCAGTATTTT. The encoded protein is CAISEWGSRGAPSITTSTDTQYF.

The chain employs TRBV2 and TRBJ2-1; TRBD2 matches 8 bases. This CDR3 has 15 amino acids. Germline CDR1 and CDR2: SNHLY and FYNNEI. The V segment lost 6 bases and the J segment 1 base; nucleotides outside the gene matches: 5. The CDR3 here is CASRQTSGSYNEQFF. The CDR3 DNA sequence: TGTGCCAGCAGGCAAACTAGCGGATCCTACAATGAGCAGTTCTTC.

The chain joins TRBV15 to TRBJ1-4; possible D gene TRBD1, 5 bases. This CDR3 is built from 17 residues. Trimming took off 3 bases at V and 6 bases at J, with 20 bases between the two ends. Germline CDR1 and CDR2: LNHNV and YYDKDF (reference sequence). For the CDR3, the DNA is TGTGCCACCAGCAGGGGCGATTTCCAGGGTCGGTATGAAAAACTGTTTTTT. Its translation is CATSRGDFQGRYEKLFF.

The gene calls are TRBV6-5 and TRBJ1-1, with a weak D call TRBD1 (5 bases). The CDR3 length is 13 residues. The V gene lost 6 bases and the J gene lost 2 bases, with 10 bases spanning the gap. Germline lookup yields CDR1 MNHEY and CDR2 SVGAGI. CDR3 DNA sequence: TGTGCCAGCAGGGTACAGGTAAACACTGAAGCTTTCTTT. This sequence encodes CASRVQVNTEAFF.